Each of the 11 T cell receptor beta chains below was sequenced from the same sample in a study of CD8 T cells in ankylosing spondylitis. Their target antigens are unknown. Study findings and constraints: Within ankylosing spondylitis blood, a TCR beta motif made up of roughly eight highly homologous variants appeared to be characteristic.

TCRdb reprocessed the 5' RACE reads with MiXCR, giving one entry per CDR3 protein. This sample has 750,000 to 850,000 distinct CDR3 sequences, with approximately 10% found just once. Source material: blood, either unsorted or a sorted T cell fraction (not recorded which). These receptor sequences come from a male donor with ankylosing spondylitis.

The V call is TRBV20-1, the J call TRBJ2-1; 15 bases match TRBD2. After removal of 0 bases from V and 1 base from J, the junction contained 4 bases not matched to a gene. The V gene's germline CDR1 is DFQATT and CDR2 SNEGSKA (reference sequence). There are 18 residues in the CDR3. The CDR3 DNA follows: TGCAGTGCTAGAGATCGGACTAGCGGGAGGGCTTCCTACAATGAGCAGTTCTTC. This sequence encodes CSARDRTSGRASYNEQFF.

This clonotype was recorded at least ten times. CDR3 sequence (DNA): TGCGCCAGCAGCACCAGGTCTACAGGGGGCGGGGAGACCCAGTACTTC. Translated: CASSTRSTGGGETQYF. The chain couples TRBV5-1 to TRBJ2-5, with TRBD1 matching 9 bases. The J segment lost 5 bases and the V segment lost 4 bases, leaving 12 bases of the junction unmatched. The CDR3 length is 16 residues. CDR1 and CDR2 from the germline V gene are SGHRS and YFSETQ.

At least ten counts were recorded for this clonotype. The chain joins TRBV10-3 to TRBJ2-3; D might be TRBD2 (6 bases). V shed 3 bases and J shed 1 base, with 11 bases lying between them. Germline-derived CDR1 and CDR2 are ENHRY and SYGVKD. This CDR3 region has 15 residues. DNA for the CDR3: TGTGCCATCAGTGAAAACCTAGCGCGCACAGATACGCAGTATTTT. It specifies CAISENLARTDTQYF.

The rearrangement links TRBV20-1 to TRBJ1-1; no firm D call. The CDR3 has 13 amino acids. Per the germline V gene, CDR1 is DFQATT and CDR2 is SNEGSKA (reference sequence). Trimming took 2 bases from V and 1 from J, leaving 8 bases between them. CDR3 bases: TGCAGTGCTAGAAAGGTGGAGAACACTGAAGCTTTCTTT. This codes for CSARKVENTEAFF.

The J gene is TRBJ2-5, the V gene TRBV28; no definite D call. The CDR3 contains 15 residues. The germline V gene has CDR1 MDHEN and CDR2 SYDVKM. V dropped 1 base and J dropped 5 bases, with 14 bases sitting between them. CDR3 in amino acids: CASSLLESGRETQYF. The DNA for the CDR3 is TGTGCCAGCAGTTTATTAGAATCCGGGCGGGAGACCCAGTACTTC.

This CDR3 reads CASSYSGRGDGYTF. CDR3 in DNA: TGTGCCAGCAGTTACTCGGGCAGGGGGGATGGCTACACCTTC. This chain uses TRBV6-5 with TRBJ1-2; TRBD1 matches 7 bases. Germline CDR1 and CDR2: MNHEY and SVGAGI. There are 14 residues in the CDR3. The junction had 4 bases not matched to a gene; V was cut back by 0 bases and J by 6 bases.

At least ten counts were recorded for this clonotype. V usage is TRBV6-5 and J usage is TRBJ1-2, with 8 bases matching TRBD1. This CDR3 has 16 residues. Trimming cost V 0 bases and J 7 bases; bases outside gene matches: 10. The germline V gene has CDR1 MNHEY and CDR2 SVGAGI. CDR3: CASSYSGTGLLGGYTF. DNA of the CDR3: TGTGCCAGCAGTTACTCCGGGACAGGACTTTTAGGTGGCTACACCTTC.

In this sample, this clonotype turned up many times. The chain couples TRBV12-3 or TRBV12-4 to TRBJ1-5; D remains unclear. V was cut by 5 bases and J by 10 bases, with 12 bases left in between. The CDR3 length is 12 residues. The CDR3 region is CASSPLEGPQHF. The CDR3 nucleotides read TGTGCCAGCAGTCCCCTGGAAGGTCCCCAGCATTTT.

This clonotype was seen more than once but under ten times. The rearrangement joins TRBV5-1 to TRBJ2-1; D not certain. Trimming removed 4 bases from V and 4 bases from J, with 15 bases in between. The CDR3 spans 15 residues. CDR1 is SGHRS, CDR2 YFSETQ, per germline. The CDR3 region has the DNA TGCGCCAGCAGCGTATTATCCCCCTCGTACAATGAGCAGTTCTTC. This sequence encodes CASSVLSPSYNEQFF. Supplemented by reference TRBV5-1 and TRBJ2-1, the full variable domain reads KAGVTQTPRYLIKTRGQQVTLSCSPISGHRSVSWYQQTPGQGLQFLFEYFSETQRNKGNFPGRFSGRQFSNSRSEMNVSTLELGDSALYLCASSVLSPSYNEQFFGPGTRLTVL.

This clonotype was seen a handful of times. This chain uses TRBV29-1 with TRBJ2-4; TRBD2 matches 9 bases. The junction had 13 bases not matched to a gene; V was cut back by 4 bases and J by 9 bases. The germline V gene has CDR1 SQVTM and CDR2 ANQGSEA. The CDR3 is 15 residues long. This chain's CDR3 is CSVVGRRTSAGIQYF. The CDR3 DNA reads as TGCAGCGTTGTGGGGAGGAGGACTAGCGCAGGCATTCAGTACTTC. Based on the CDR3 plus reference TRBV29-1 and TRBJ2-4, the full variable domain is SAVISQKPSRDICQRGTSLTIQCQVDSQVTMMFWYRQQPGQSLTLIATANQGSEATYESGFVIDKFPISRPNLTFSTLTVSNMSPEDSSIYLCSVVGRRTSAGIQYFGAGTRLSVL.

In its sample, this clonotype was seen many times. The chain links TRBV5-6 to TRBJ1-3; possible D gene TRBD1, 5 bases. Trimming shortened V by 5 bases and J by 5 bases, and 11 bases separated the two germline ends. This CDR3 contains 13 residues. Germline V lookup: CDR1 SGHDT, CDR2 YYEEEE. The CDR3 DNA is TGTGCCAGCAGGCAGCAGGGCCGAAACACCATATATTTT. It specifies CASRQQGRNTIYF.